The 13 T cell receptor beta chains below all came from one sample that was sequenced in a study of T-cell memory formation after mild COVID-19. TCRdb re-called the 5' RACE reads with MiXCR, one entry per CDR3 protein. The table lists some 600,000 distinct CDR3 sequences, 15% to 20% of them singletons. The sequenced sample was PBMCs or a T cell subset sorted from them (not recorded which). These receptor sequences come from an adult woman who had mild COVID-19 (a few samples of this study predate the infection). Cell type and time point are not known.

In its sample, this clonotype was seen a few times. V gene TRBV20-1 combines with J gene TRBJ2-2, with no clear D. This CDR3 spans 15 amino acids. V was clipped by 4 bases and J by 0 bases, with 12 bases between them. Germline values: CDR1 DFQATT, CDR2 SNEGSKA (reference sequence). DNA of the CDR3: TGCAGTGCTAAGCATCCGGGTTCGAACACCGGGGAGCTGTTTTTT. This translates into CSAKHPGSNTGELFF.

This clonotype has a handful of counts. The V gene is TRBV7-9, the J gene TRBJ2-7, with TRBD2 matching 8 bases. CDR3 size: 15 residues. Looked up from germline, CDR1 is SEHNR and CDR2 is FQNEAQ (reference sequence). V dropped 4 bases and J dropped 2; count of bases not matched to a gene: 7. In nucleotides, the CDR3 is TGTGCCAGCAGCTCCGGACTAGCAGAAGCCTACGAGCAGTACTTC. Its protein product is CASSSGLAEAYEQYF.

The chain is built from TRBV11-1 and TRBJ2-5; D may match TRBD1 or TRBD2 (7 bases each). This CDR3 contains 17 residues. Germline V gene sequence: CDR1 SGHAT, CDR2 FQDESV (reference sequence). Trimming removed 2 bases from V and 5 bases from J, with 21 bases in between. The CDR3 reads CASSLSRGDRLSETQYF. The DNA of the CDR3 is TGTGCCAGCAGCTTAAGCCGGGGGGACAGATTAAGCGAGACCCAGTACTTC.

The CDR3 spells CASSLERTEAFF. The DNA for the CDR3 is TGCGCCAGCAGCTTGGAACGCACTGAAGCTTTCTTT. The chain has TRBV5-1 and TRBJ1-1, with D hard to call. Germline CDR1 SGHRS, CDR2 YFSETQ. The CDR3 is 12 residues long. V lost 0 bases, J lost 4 bases, and 4 bases lay in between.

This clonotype was picked up a small number of times. The rearrangement links TRBV6-2 or TRBV6-3 to TRBJ2-1; D is ambiguous. There are 14 residues in the CDR3. Trimming left V 4 bases short and J 12 bases short, with 19 bases between. Germline CDR1 reads MNHEY; CDR2 reads SVGEGT. As DNA, the CDR3 is TGTGCCAGCAGTTCCAGCCTCATAATCGGCAGGCAGTTCTTC. The encoded protein is CASSSSLIIGRQFF.

J is TRBJ2-2 and V is TRBV5-8, with D possibly TRBD2 on 6 matching bases. Germline lookup yields CDR1 SGHTS and CDR2 YDEGEE. V lost 5 bases and J 5 bases, leaving 19 bases between the germline ends. CDR3 length: 16 residues. CDR3 residues: CASRGTPLARTGELFF. CDR3 DNA: TGTGCCAGCAGGGGGACTCCTCTGGCTAGGACCGGGGAGCTGTTTTTT.

This clonotype was counted many times. This sequence joins TRBV7-9 and TRBJ2-3, with D uncertain. V lost 5 bases, J lost 5 bases, and 5 bases lay in between. Germline CDR1 and CDR2: SEHNR and FQNEAQ (reference sequence). CDR3 length equals 11 residues. The CDR3 spells CASSARDTQYF. The DNA of the CDR3 is TGTGCCAGCAGCGCCAGAGATACGCAGTATTTT.

The table lists this clonotype with a few counts. The chain is built from TRBV5-1 and TRBJ2-2; perhaps TRBD2 as D (5 bases). The V gene lost 2 bases and the J gene lost 1 base, with 12 bases spanning the gap. The germline gives CDR1 SGHRS, CDR2 YFSETQ. The CDR3 has 16 amino acids. Here the CDR3 reads CASSFGAGENTGELFF. The CDR3 DNA sequence: TGCGCCAGCAGCTTTGGTGCGGGCGAGAACACCGGGGAGCTGTTTTTT.

The V call is TRBV20-1, the J call TRBJ2-4, with D tentatively TRBD1 or TRBD2 (5 bases each). Germline CDR1 reads DFQATT; CDR2 reads SNEGSKA (reference sequence). Between the trimmed V and J ends, which lost 6 bases and 0 bases, there was a span of 12 bases. This CDR3 spans 14 amino acids. The CDR3 loop reads CSAAGTVAKNIQYF. CDR3 nucleotide sequence: TGCAGTGCCGCAGGGACGGTAGCCAAAAACATTCAGTACTTC.

This clonotype was picked up many times. This sequence joins TRBV5-1 and TRBJ2-1; 12 bases align to TRBD2. The V and J ends lost 0 bases and 5 bases, in that order; junction bases with no gene match: 6. This CDR3 is built from 17 residues. Germline CDR1 SGHRS, CDR2 YFSETQ. The DNA for the CDR3 is TGCGCCAGCAGCTTGGAGACTAGCGGGGGCCCACACAATGAGCAGTTCTTC. This sequence encodes CASSLETSGGPHNEQFF.

This rearrangement joins TRBV9 to TRBJ2-2; 10 bases are shared with TRBD1. CDR3 length: 17 amino acids. CDR1 is SGDLS, CDR2 YYNGEE, per germline. Losses at the gene ends were 4 bases for V and 0 bases for J; bases not matched to a gene: 6. The CDR3 bases are TGTGCCAGCAGCCTTCTGGGACAGGGGACGAACACCGGGGAGCTGTTTTTT. Amino acid sequence: CASSLLGQGTNTGELFF. The complete variable domain, with remaining parts taken from reference TRBV9 and TRBJ2-2, reads DSGVTQTPKHLITATGQRVTLRCSPRSGDLSVYWYQQSLDQGLQFLIQYYNGEERAKGNILERFSAQQFPDLHSELNLSSLELGDSALYFCASSLLGQGTNTGELFFGEGSRLTVL.

This chain uses TRBV5-1 with TRBJ1-1, with D tentatively TRBD1 (5 bases). Germline CDR1 reads SGHRS; CDR2 reads YFSETQ. V lost 4 bases, J lost 1 base, and 14 bases lay in between. This CDR3 has 15 amino acids. The CDR3 region has the DNA TGCGCCAGCAGCCAGATTGTTACAGGGAACACTGAAGCTTTCTTT. This gives the protein CASSQIVTGNTEAFF.

This rearrangement joins TRBV10-3 to TRBJ1-1; 10 nucleotides line up with TRBD1. The CDR3 is made up of 12 amino acids. Germline loops: CDR1 ENHRY, CDR2 SYGVKD. The V and J ends lost 7 bases and 11 bases, in that order; junction bases with no gene match: 7. CDR3 in amino acids: CAINQDRGNAFF. DNA for the CDR3: TGTGCCATCAACCAGGACAGGGGGAATGCTTTCTTT.